The 32 T cell receptor beta chains in this list originate from one sample, sequenced in a study of cytomegalovirus exposure and HLA in healthy donors. The data were produced by immunoSEQ multiplex PCR, yet TCRdb's version contains in-frame clones alone and is incomplete. The sample gives some 170,000 clones, 90% to 97% of which show up once; roughly 0.83% is in the top ten. The sequencing input was PBMCs. The receptors stem from a woman aged 18-35 years in good health and CMV-seronegative.

V and J are TRBV29-1 and TRBJ2-3, with a tentative D call TRBD2 (5 bases). The CDR3 covers 14 residues. Germline assignment: CDR1 SQVTM and CDR2 ANQGSEA. V was trimmed by 2 bases and J by 0 bases, leaving 9 bases between them. The CDR3 spells CSVELAISTDTQYF. The CDR3 DNA sequence: TGCAGCGTTGAACTAGCAATTAGCACAGATACGCAGTATTTT.

This chain uses TRBV19 with TRBJ1-1, with 7 nucleotides matching TRBD1. This CDR3 is 12 amino acids long. The germline gives CDR1 LNHDA, CDR2 SQIVND (reference sequence). J was trimmed by 4 bases and V by 6 bases; bases with no gene match: 2. The CDR3 sequence is CASRDRATEAFF. The CDR3, as DNA: TGTGCCAGTAGAGACAGGGCCACTGAAGCTTTCTTT.

The rearrangement links TRBV4-2 to TRBJ1-2; a weak D match, TRBD1 (5 bases). This CDR3 spans 15 amino acids. Germline V lookup: CDR1 LGHNA, CDR2 YNFKEQ. The germline V and J ends were trimmed by 3 bases and 2 bases, with 13 bases remaining between them. This CDR3 is CASSQGGGGNYGYTF. CDR3 nucleotide sequence: TGTGCCAGCAGCCAGGGAGGTGGGGGGAACTATGGCTACACCTTC.

J is TRBJ2-7 and V is TRBV9; possibly TRBD1 for D (6 bases). Germline V gene lookup returns CDR1 SGDLS and CDR2 YYNGEE. V was trimmed by 6 bases and J by 3 bases, leaving 16 bases between them. This CDR3 has 14 residues. Written as DNA, the CDR3 is TGTGCCAGCAATGGGGGCAGCGGCGGCTACGAGCAGTACTTC. This gives the protein CASNGGSGGYEQYF.

V and J are TRBV6-5 and TRBJ2-5; weak D call: TRBD1 (6 bases). The length of the CDR3 is 14 residues. Germline loops: CDR1 MNHEY, CDR2 SVGAGI. With 6 bases removed from V and 3 bases from J, the gap between germline ends came to 14 bases. The CDR3 DNA follows: TGTGCCAGCAGGGATAGGGGGAGAAAAGAGACCCAGTACTTC. It specifies CASRDRGRKETQYF.

The chain has TRBV7-9 and TRBJ2-1; D might be TRBD2 (5 bases). The CDR3 covers 16 residues. CDR1 and CDR2 from the germline V gene are SEHNR and FQNEAQ (reference sequence). Deletions cut 1 base from V and 2 bases from J, with 12 bases between. The CDR3 protein is CASSLVGEGPYNEQFF. The CDR3 DNA reads TGTGCCAGCAGCTTAGTAGGCGAGGGCCCCTACAATGAGCAGTTCTTC.

This chain uses TRBV7-2 with TRBJ1-5, with TRBD1 identical over 7 bases. This CDR3 has 16 residues. V lost 1 base to trimming and J lost 0 bases; unmatched junction nucleotides: 3. The germline V gene has CDR1 SGHTA and CDR2 FQGNSA. CDR3 residues: CASSLGDRYSNQPQHF. CDR3 coding DNA: TGTGCCAGCAGCTTAGGGGACAGATATAGCAATCAGCCCCAGCATTTT.

This chain uses TRBV27 with TRBJ1-1, with D maybe TRBD1 (6 bases). This CDR3 is 16 amino acids long. The germline V and J ends were trimmed by 3 bases and 1 base, with 15 bases remaining between them. Germline values: CDR1 MNHEY, CDR2 SMNVEV (reference sequence). The CDR3 loop reads CASSFSRARGNTEAFF. The DNA of the CDR3 is TGTGCCAGCAGTTTTTCTCGGGCCAGGGGGAACACTGAAGCTTTCTTT.

This clone showed up just once. The J gene is TRBJ2-7, the V gene TRBV14; 12 nucleotides match TRBD2. V was clipped by 3 bases and J by 0 bases; unmatched bases: 3. This CDR3 is 16 amino acids long. CDR1 is SGHDN, CDR2 FVKESK, per germline. The CDR3 coding sequence is TGTGCCAGCAGCCACGGACTAGCGGGGCTCTCCTACGAGCAGTACTTC. Protein sequence: CASSHGLAGLSYEQYF.

The V and J genes are TRBV19 and TRBJ2-5, with 12 nucleotides matching TRBD2. Per germline, CDR1 LNHDA and CDR2 SQIVND (reference sequence). CDR3 length: 15 residues. Unmatched junction bases numbered 2, after V lost 6 bases and J lost 0 bases. The CDR3 DNA follows: TGTGCCAGTAGCCGGACTAGCGGGAACCAAGAGACCCAGTACTTC. Residues: CASSRTSGNQETQYF.

The rearrangement joins TRBV7-8 to TRBJ2-3, with 10 positions matching TRBD2. CDR1 SGHVS and CDR2 FQNEAQ come from the germline V gene. CDR3 size: 18 residues. V trimming: 3 bases; J trimming: 0 bases; junction bases outside the gene matches: 9. The CDR3: CASSFGWISGGSTDTQYF. The CDR3 DNA reads as TGTGCCAGCAGCTTTGGGTGGATTAGCGGGGGGAGCACAGATACGCAGTATTTT.

V and J are TRBV4-1 and TRBJ2-5; 7 bases align to TRBD2. Germline loops: CDR1 MGHRA, CDR2 YSYEKL. The CDR3 runs to 15 residues. The junction had 2 bases not matched to a gene; V was cut back by 0 bases and J by 1 base. CDR3 sequence: CASSQDTGGQETQYF. As DNA, the CDR3 is TGCGCCAGCAGCCAAGATACGGGGGGCCAAGAGACCCAGTACTTC.

The chain links TRBV6-6 to TRBJ1-3, with TRBD1 identical over 7 bases. Losses at the gene ends were 6 bases for V and 0 bases for J; bases not matched to a gene: 5. CDR1 MNHNY and CDR2 SVGAGI come from the germline V gene (reference sequence). The CDR3 contains 15 residues. CDR3 DNA: TGTGCCAGCAGGCCCGGGACAGCCTCTGGAAACACCATATATTTT. Encoded protein: CASRPGTASGNTIYF.

V usage is TRBV7-2 and J usage is TRBJ2-3; a weak D match, TRBD1 (6 bases). The length of the CDR3 is 13 residues. The germline V gene encodes CDR1 SGHTA and CDR2 FQGNSA. Trimming took 5 bases from V and 7 from J, leaving 13 bases between them. In DNA, the CDR3 is TGTGCCAGCAGCGATAGGGGGAGCTATACGCAGTATTTT. It specifies CASSDRGSYTQYF.

Written as DNA, the CDR3 is TGTGCCAGTAGTATTCAGGACAGCTCCTACGAGCAGTACTTC. Its translation is CASSIQDSSYEQYF. The chain has TRBV19 and TRBJ2-7, with D maybe TRBD1 (6 bases). Trimming pared 3 bases from V and 0 bases from J, leaving 9 bases between. The CDR3 runs to 14 residues. Germline CDR1 reads LNHDA; CDR2 reads SQIVND (reference sequence).

The chain employs TRBV5-1 and TRBJ2-2; possible D gene TRBD1, 6 bases. The germline CDR1 and CDR2 sequences are SGHRS and YFSETQ. This CDR3 is built from 17 residues. The V and J ends lost 1 base and 0 bases respectively, with 13 bases between them. The CDR3 loop reads CASSLWVGQPNTGELFF. CDR3 DNA: TGCGCCAGCAGCTTGTGGGTTGGACAGCCGAACACCGGGGAGCTGTTTTTT.

The genes are TRBV15 and TRBJ1-4, with TRBD1 matching over 8 bases. Germline loops: CDR1 LNHNV, CDR2 YYDKDF (reference sequence). V lost 3 bases to trimming and J lost 10 bases; unmatched junction nucleotides: 7. This CDR3 spans 14 amino acids. This CDR3 reads CATSRDRDGGKLFF. Written as DNA, the CDR3 is TGTGCCACCAGCAGGGACAGGGATGGAGGAAAACTGTTTTTT.

The chain recombines TRBV10-2 with TRBJ2-3, with 7 bases aligning to TRBD2. The CDR3 has 16 residues. CDR1 WSHSY and CDR2 SAAADI come from the germline V gene. Trimming removed 4 bases from V and 0 bases from J; junction bases left unmatched: 7. The CDR3, as DNA: TGCGCCAGCAGTGGGTTCCCTAGCGGTAGCACAGATACGCAGTATTTT. Protein: CASSGFPSGSTDTQYF.

The chain has TRBV27 and TRBJ1-5; tentative D call: TRBD1 (5 bases). This CDR3 has 14 amino acids. CDR1 MNHEY and CDR2 SMNVEV come from the germline V gene (reference sequence). V was clipped by 8 bases and J by 0 bases, with 11 bases between them. In DNA form, the CDR3 reads TGTGCCAGCCGGCAGGGACTTAGCAATCAGCCCCAGCATTTT. Translating it yields CASRQGLSNQPQHF.

The count of this clone is one. The gene calls are TRBV19 and TRBJ2-1; TRBD2 matches at 12 bases. Germline assignment: CDR1 LNHDA and CDR2 SQIVND (reference sequence). This CDR3 contains 14 residues. V lost 3 bases and J lost 10; bases outside the gene matches: 4. The CDR3 protein is CASSMRLAGGEQFF. CDR3 nucleotides: TGTGCCAGTAGTATGAGGCTAGCGGGGGGGGAGCAGTTCTTC.

This chain uses TRBV7-2 with TRBJ1-5; D uncertain. Germline values: CDR1 SGHTA, CDR2 FQGNSA. The CDR3 has 15 amino acids. The germline V and J ends were trimmed by 1 base and 4 bases, with 11 bases remaining between them. The CDR3, as DNA: TGTGCCAGCAGCTTAGATCTGGCGGGTAATCAGCCCCAGCATTTT. The encoded protein is CASSLDLAGNQPQHF.

This chain joins TRBV10-3 and TRBJ2-5; D might be TRBD1 (6 bases). Trimming took 2 bases from V and 5 from J, leaving 15 bases between them. Germline V lookup: CDR1 ENHRY, CDR2 SYGVKD. The CDR3 has 15 amino acids. The CDR3 here is CAISEGRQVPETQYF. CDR3 DNA sequence: TGTGCCATCAGTGAGGGGAGACAGGTTCCGGAGACCCAGTACTTC.

The V call is TRBV19, the J call TRBJ1-1; perhaps TRBD1 as D (6 bases). The CDR3 has 15 residues. V was cut by 6 bases and J by 1 base, with 15 bases left in between. Germline CDR1 and CDR2: LNHDA and SQIVND (reference sequence). CDR3 residues: CASSYSGGPNTEAFF. The CDR3 coding sequence is TGTGCCAGTAGCTACTCCGGGGGGCCGAACACTGAAGCTTTCTTT.

CDR3 residues: CSPRLVGADTQYF. Written as DNA, the CDR3 is TGCAGCCCTAGACTAGTTGGGGCAGATACGCAGTATTTT. The rearrangement uses TRBV29-1 and TRBJ2-3; weak D call: TRBD2 (6 bases). This CDR3 has 13 residues. The V end lost 8 bases, the J end lost 4 bases, and 16 bases lay between the germline ends. CDR1 and CDR2 from the germline V gene are SQVTM and ANQGSEA.

V usage is TRBV5-1 and J usage is TRBJ1-4; D gene uncertain. The CDR3 is made up of 14 amino acids. Germline values: CDR1 SGHRS, CDR2 YFSETQ. Trimming took off 2 bases at V and 8 bases at J, with 13 bases between the two ends. In DNA, the CDR3 is TGCGCCAGCAGCTTAGAGGGCGGCGGGGAAAAACTGTTTTTT. It is translated as CASSLEGGGEKLFF.

This chain connects TRBV5-1 to TRBJ1-2; D is possibly TRBD1 (5 bases). Trimming stripped 4 bases from V and 3 bases from J, with 10 bases between. Germline CDR1 SGHRS, CDR2 YFSETQ. The CDR3 loop spans 13 amino acids. CDR3 in DNA: TGCGCCAGCAGCCACCAGGGTGACTATGGCTACACCTTC. It codes for CASSHQGDYGYTF. Based on the CDR3 plus reference TRBV5-1 and TRBJ1-2, the full variable domain is KAGVTQTPRYLIKTRGQQVTLSCSPISGHRSVSWYQQTPGQGLQFLFEYFSETQRNKGNFPGRFSGRQFSNSRSEMNVSTLELGDSALYLCASSHQGDYGYTFGSGTRLTVV.

The gene calls are TRBV7-3 and TRBJ1-1; D possibly corresponds to TRBD1 (5 bases). Germline lookup yields CDR1 SGHTA and CDR2 FQGTGA. The CDR3 consists of 16 residues. Deletions cut 2 bases from V and 1 base from J, with 14 bases between. CDR3 residues: CASSLSPDRGNTEAFF. The CDR3 DNA reads TGTGCCAGCAGCTTATCTCCCGACAGAGGGAACACTGAAGCTTTCTTT.

This chain connects TRBV4-2 to TRBJ1-5, with 8 bases fitting TRBD1. CDR1 and CDR2 (germline): LGHNA, YNFKEQ. Trimming cost V 4 bases and J 6 bases; bases outside gene matches: 5. The CDR3 runs to 14 residues. The CDR3 coding sequence is TGTGCCAGCAGCCCGGACAGGGCGGGTCAGCCCCAGCATTTT. Its protein is CASSPDRAGQPQHF.

The CDR3 spells CASSSRQGAGTDTQYF. The CDR3 bases are TGTGCCAGCAGTTCCAGACAGGGGGCGGGCACAGATACGCAGTATTTT. The chain couples TRBV6-6 to TRBJ2-3; 10 nucleotides agree with TRBD1. Losses at the gene ends were 4 bases for V and 1 base for J; bases not matched to a gene: 5. Germline V gene lookup returns CDR1 MNHNY and CDR2 SVGAGI (reference sequence). The CDR3 loop spans 16 amino acids.

This clone was counted once. V gene TRBV2 combines with J gene TRBJ1-1; D is uncertain. Trimming shortened V by 6 bases and J by 1 base, and 6 bases separated the two germline ends. This CDR3 contains 12 residues. The germline gives CDR1 SNHLY, CDR2 FYNNEI. CDR3 amino acids: CASSGKNTEAFF. CDR3 nucleotides: TGTGCCAGCAGCGGTAAGAACACTGAAGCTTTCTTT.

This rearrangement joins TRBV7-2 to TRBJ2-7; 11 bases align to TRBD1. Trimming took 5 bases from V and 1 from J; bases not matched to a gene: 4. The CDR3 loop spans 15 amino acids. Germline CDR1 and CDR2: SGHTA and FQGNSA. The CDR3 coding sequence is TGTGCCAGCAGCGGCCGGGACAGGGGGTCCTACGAGCAGTACTTC. This encodes CASSGRDRGSYEQYF.

The chain joins TRBV5-1 to TRBJ2-2; 7 nucleotides match TRBD1. This CDR3 has 15 residues. Germline V lookup: CDR1 SGHRS, CDR2 YFSETQ. The ends lost 2 bases at V and 5 bases at J; junction bases unmatched: 6. CDR3 sequence reads: CASSFTGDRTGELFF. CDR3 bases: TGCGCCAGCAGCTTTACAGGGGATCGGACCGGGGAGCTGTTTTTT.